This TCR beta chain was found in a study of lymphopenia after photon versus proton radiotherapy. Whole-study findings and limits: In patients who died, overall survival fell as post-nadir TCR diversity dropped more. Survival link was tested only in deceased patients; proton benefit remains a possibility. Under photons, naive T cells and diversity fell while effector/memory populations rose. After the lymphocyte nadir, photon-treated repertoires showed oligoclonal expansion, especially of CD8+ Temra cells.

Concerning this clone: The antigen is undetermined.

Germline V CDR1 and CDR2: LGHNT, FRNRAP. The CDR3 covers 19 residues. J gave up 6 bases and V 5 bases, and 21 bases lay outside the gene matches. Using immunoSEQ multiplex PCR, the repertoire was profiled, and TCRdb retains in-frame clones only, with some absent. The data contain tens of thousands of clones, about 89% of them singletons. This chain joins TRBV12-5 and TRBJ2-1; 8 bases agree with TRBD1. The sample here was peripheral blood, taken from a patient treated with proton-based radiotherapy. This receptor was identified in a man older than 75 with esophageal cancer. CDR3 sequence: CASGEGRGRFGMRGNEQFF. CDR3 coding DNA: TGTGCTAGTGGTGAGGGCAGGGGGCGTTTTGGCATGAGGGGCAATGAGCAGTTCTTC.